The source of this TCR beta chain is a study of T-cell reconstitution after alpha-beta-depleted transplantation in children. General observations from the study: T-cell numbers and diversity one year post-transplant derived largely from freshly generated T cells. Recipient T cells and thymic progenitors that survived were the source of the high TCRbeta diversity seen at day 60 in some patients. About two months after transplant, alpha-beta T cells reportedly came from several hundred expanded graft clones.

A library of TCRbeta sequences, prepared with unique molecular identifiers, was generated. From the PCR reads, TCRdb called clonotypes with MiXCR, one entry per CDR3 protein. The repertoire holds about 290,000 distinct CDR3 sequences, with roughly 7.8% as singletons. This clonotype came up many times. The antigen is unknown. Sequences were derived from peripheral blood, sampled 360 days after TCRalphabeta/CD19-depleted stem cell transplant. The sequence was collected from a female patient younger than 10 who had a stem cell transplant for Fanconi anemia, so the T cells may come from the graft donor.

This CDR3 reads CSVGVAEYAETQYF. The DNA of the CDR3 is TGCAGCGTTGGGGTAGCCGAGTACGCAGAGACCCAGTACTTC. V and J are TRBV29-1 and TRBJ2-5; D remains unclear. This CDR3 has 14 residues. Trimming pared 4 bases from V and 4 bases from J, leaving 16 bases between. Germline CDR1 SQVTM, CDR2 ANQGSEA.